This T cell receptor (beta chain) was captured in a study of blood T cell repertoires in COVID-19. Study-level information: T cells, B-cell-depleted T cells, or PBMCs supplied cDNA or gDNA.

The protocol was immunoSEQ multiplex PCR, while the TCRdb copy is restricted to in-frame clones and leaves out a portion. The top ten hold approximately 1.5% of the sample, which has around 290,000 clones, 89% seen once. Germline V lookup: CDR1 KGHSH, CDR2 LQKENI. This CDR3 region has 16 residues. V shed 3 bases and J 8 bases; nucleotides not matched to a gene: 11. Everyone who took part was roughly 18 to 95 years old, and they came from 24 US areas. This clone was seen a single time. The chain combines TRBV18 with TRBJ2-1; TRBD2 matches at 9 bases. Sequencing was done on a sample of PBMCs or T cells enriched from blood (not recorded which). The receptor comes from a woman between 35 and 50 years old who had recovered from COVID-19. DNA of the CDR3: TGTGCCAGCTCACCCACTCCGGCGGGAGGGCCGCATGAGCAGTTCTTC. It codes for CASSPTPAGGPHEQFF.